This T cell receptor beta chain was identified during a study of blood T cell repertoires in COVID-19. The overall study: PBMCs, B-cell-depleted T cells, or T cells were the source of the cDNA or gDNA that made up the material.

Sequencing used immunoSEQ multiplex PCR; TCRdb keeps in-frame clones, though not all of them. The data contain approximately 110,000 clones, 81% of them singletons. In this sample, this clone turned up a few times. Germline V gives CDR1 SGHAT, CDR2 FQNNGV. The CDR3 runs 12 residues. V gave up 4 bases and J gave up 5 bases, with 8 bases separating them. The receptor was isolated from an older man with acute or convalescent COVID-19. Input material: peripheral blood. The chain couples TRBV11-2 to TRBJ2-5; D unclear. The CDR3 protein is CASSWVGETQYF. The DNA for the CDR3 is TGTGCCAGCAGCTGGGTGGGCGAGACCCAGTACTTC.